This is a list of T cell receptor beta chains from one sample in a study of blood T cell repertoires in COVID-19. This table comes from immunoSEQ multiplex PCR, and its TCRdb copy is limited to in-frame clones, with some not included. The sample consists of 80,000 or so clones, more than 75% of them appearing once. The specimen sequenced was peripheral blood. These receptors were taken from a woman aged 55-75 years with acute or convalescent COVID-19. Both conserved end residues are part of each CDR3. A D gene is named only where the DNA matches it firmly. The size field is filled for only some rows; it gives once, few, many or a size class.

>TRBV28|-|TRBJ2-7|-
TGTGCCAGCAGTTCGAGCTCCTACGAGCAGTACTTC
CASSSSSYEQYF
>TRBV2|-|TRBJ1-1|-
TGTGCCAGCAGCGCAGGGATAAACACTGAAGCTTTCTTT
CASSAGINTEAFF
>TRBV6-6|-|TRBJ2-5|-
TGTGCCAGCAGTTACGGCAGTCAAGAGACCCAGTACTTC
CASSYGSQETQYF
>TRBV11-2|-|TRBJ1-2|-
TGTGCCAGCAGTCCGGGTCCAAGAGACTATGGCTACACCTTC
CASSPGPRDYGYTF
>TRBV29-1|-|TRBJ2-7|TRBD1
TGCAGCGCGTACAGGGGAAACGAGCAGTACTTC
CSAYRGNEQYF
>TRBV28|-|TRBJ2-4|-
TGTGCCAGCAGTGGGGCAGCAGCTAAAAACATTCAGTACTTC
CASSGAAAKNIQYF
>TRBV11-2|-|TRBJ1-1|-
TGTGCCAGCAGCTTAGGACAGCAGACACTGAACACTGAAGCTTTCTTT
CASSLGQQTLNTEAFF
>TRBV4-2|-|TRBJ2-7|TRBD2
TGTGCCAGCAGCCAAGTGGGAAGCGGGAGGGCCGCTACTCACGAGCAGTACTTC
CASSQVGSGRAATHEQYF
>TRBV12-3/TRBV12-4|-|TRBJ2-7|TRBD1
TGTGCCAGCAGTTTGGACCTCGGCCGGGACAGGACATTC
CASSLDLGRDRTF
>TRBV29-1|-|TRBJ2-1|TRBD2
TGCAGCGTTGGCGCCGGCGGGAGCTCCTACAATGAGCAGTTCTTC
CSVGAGGSSYNEQFF
>TRBV6-5|-|TRBJ2-2|-
TGTGCCAGCAGCCTGGACTTCGCCACCGGGGAGCTGTTTTTT
CASSLDFATGELFF
>TRBV18|once|TRBJ1-2|TRBD1
TGTGCCAGCTCACCAGGCCCGGGACAGGGCGACGTGGGTGGCTACACCTTC
CASSPGPGQGDVGGYTF
>TRBV20-1|-|TRBJ2-5|TRBD2
TGCAGTGCTAGTCTCGCGGGGGGGCCAGGGGAGACCCAGTACTTC
CSASLAGGPGETQYF
>TRBV5-6|-|TRBJ1-1|TRBD1
TGTGCCAGCAGCCCGACAGGGTCTTTGGGCACTGAAGCTTTCTTT
CASSPTGSLGTEAFF
>TRBV28|-|TRBJ1-1|-
TGTGCCAGCAGTCCACGATCTCCGGGATCTGAAGCTTTCTTT
CASSPRSPGSEAFF
>TRBV29-1|once|TRBJ2-1|TRBD1
TGCAGCGTTGATAGGGGGACAGGCAATGAGCAGTTCTTC
CSVDRGTGNEQFF
>TRBV2|-|TRBJ2-2|-
TGTGCCAGCAATTCAGGGTTGGGTGCAGGGGTTGGCACCGGGGAGCTGTTTTTT
CASNSGLGAGVGTGELFF
>TRBV5-1|-|TRBJ2-3|-
TGCGCCAGCAGCGCATCTAGGCGCGGGGACACAGATACGCAGTATTTT
CASSASRRGDTDTQYF
>TRBV2|-|TRBJ2-2|TRBD2
TGTGCCAGCAGTGAAGGGACTAGCTACACCGGGGAGCTGTTTTTT
CASSEGTSYTGELFF
>TRBV28|once|TRBJ2-2|TRBD1
TGTGCCAGCAGTTTAACCGACAGGGGGAGGACCGGGGAGCTGTTTTTT
CASSLTDRGRTGELFF
>TRBV28|-|TRBJ2-7|TRBD2
TGTGCCAGCAGTTCCCCGTCGACTAGCGGGGGCTCTAGCTCCTACGAGCAGTACTTC
CASSSPSTSGGSSSYEQYF
>TRBV30|-|TRBJ1-6|TRBD1
TGTGCTCGCGACAGGGGAAAAAATAATTCACCCCTCCACTTT
CARDRGKNNSPLHF
>TRBV3-1/TRBV3-2|-|TRBJ2-7|TRBD2
TGTGCCAGCAGCCAAGCGGGGGGCTACGAGCAGTACTTC
CASSQAGGYEQYF
>TRBV12-2|once|TRBJ1-4|-
TGTGCAAGTCGTCCCACCGGGACAAGGAAAGGGGAACTGTTTTTT
CASRPTGTRKGELFF
>TRBV6-5|-|TRBJ1-2|-
TGTGCCAGCAGGGGACTCAACTATGGCTACACCTTC
CASRGLNYGYTF
>TRBV28|once|TRBJ1-2|-
TGTGCCAGCAGTTCACAGGGACGAGGTTGGGGCTACACCTTC
CASSSQGRGWGYTF
>TRBV19|-|TRBJ2-5|-
TGTGCCAGCAGTGAGGGCCGTGAGACCCAGTACTTC
CASSEGRETQYF
>TRBV27|-|TRBJ2-7|TRBD1
TGTGCCAGCAGTTTGGTGACAGGGATGAACGAGCAGTACTTC
CASSLVTGMNEQYF
>TRBV19|-|TRBJ2-1|TRBD2
TGTGCCAGTAGTAGGACTAGCTCGCAAGGCAATGAGCAGTTCTTC
CASSRTSSQGNEQFF
>TRBV9|-|TRBJ2-3|TRBD2
TGTGCCAGCAGCGTAGAGGGTTATGGGGCGACTAGCGCAACAGATACGCAGTATTTT
CASSVEGYGATSATDTQYF
>TRBV18|-|TRBJ2-1|TRBD2
TGTGCCAGCTCACCACCGGGACTAGCGGGAACCGAGCAGTTCTTC
CASSPPGLAGTEQFF
>TRBV6-1|-|TRBJ1-2|-
TGTGCCAGCAGTGAGGCGGGGAGCCTAGCTAACTATGGCTACACCTTC
CASSEAGSLANYGYTF
>TRBV6-2/TRBV6-3|-|TRBJ2-7|TRBD1
TGTGCCAGCAGCGACAGGGTGTACGAGCAGTACTTC
CASSDRVYEQYF
>TRBV5-4|-|TRBJ1-1|-
TGTGCCAGCAGCTTTGCCAGGAACACTGAAGCTTTCTTT
CASSFARNTEAFF
>TRBV7-3|-|TRBJ2-3|TRBD1
TGTGCCAGCAGCTCAACAGGGGAAGTCACAGATACGCAGTATTTT
CASSSTGEVTDTQYF
>TRBV29-1|-|TRBJ2-3|-
TGCAGCGTTGGGGGGGTTGCCACAGATACGCAGTATTTT
CSVGGVATDTQYF
>TRBV5-1|-|TRBJ2-7|TRBD2
TGCGCCAGCAGCTTACCCCTCGCGGGAGGCTCCTACGAGCAGTACTTC
CASSLPLAGGSYEQYF
>TRBV9|few|TRBJ2-7|-
TGTGCCAGCAGCAGGGGCCCCACGAGGTACGAGCAGTACTTC
CASSRGPTRYEQYF
>TRBV28|-|TRBJ1-4|-
TGTGCCAGCAGTCGGACGGAGGACTTAGGAAAACTGTTTTTT
CASSRTEDLGKLFF
>TRBV7-2|-|TRBJ1-4|TRBD1
TGTGCCAGCAGCCCCCGACAGGGGGGAAGGGAAAAACTGTTTTTT
CASSPRQGGREKLFF
>TRBV4-3|-|TRBJ2-5|-
TGCGCCAGCAGCCAAGATTACTTTTCCGAGACCCAGTACTTC
CASSQDYFSETQYF
>TRBV9|-|TRBJ2-7|TRBD2
TGTGCCAGCAGCGTAGTCCCTAGCGGGGGTATCTACGAGCAGTACTTC
CASSVVPSGGIYEQYF
>TRBV18|-|TRBJ1-3|-
TGTGCCAGCTCAGAAGACAGAACTGGAAACACCATATATTTT
CASSEDRTGNTIYF
>TRBV10-1|-|TRBJ2-7|-
TGCGCCAGCAGTGAGGCGGGTATAAATTACGAGCAGTACTTC
CASSEAGINYEQYF
>TRBV12-2|-|TRBJ2-5|-
TGTGCAAGTCGCTCCCCCGGACTAGCGGAAAAACAAGAGACCCAGTACTTC
CASRSPGLAEKQETQYF
>TRBV3-1/TRBV3-2|-|TRBJ1-3|TRBD1
TGTGCCAGCAGCCAACGGGGACAGGCAAACACCATATATTTT
CASSQRGQANTIYF
>TRBV5-5|-|TRBJ2-5|TRBD1
TGTGCCAGCAGCACCGGACAGGACACCAACCAAGAGACCCAGTACTTC
CASSTGQDTNQETQYF
>TRBV27|-|TRBJ1-4|-
TGTGCCAGCAGTTCCCTTTATTCAACTAATGAAAAACTGTTTTTT
CASSSLYSTNEKLFF
>TRBV6-2/TRBV6-3|-|TRBJ2-7|TRBD1
TGTGCCAGCAGTTACGCAGGGGGCGTGGGGAACTACGAGCAGTACTTC
CASSYAGGVGNYEQYF
>TRBV19|-|TRBJ1-6|-
TGTGCCAGTAGGGTTACGGGTCTCAATAATTCACCCCTCCACTTT
CASRVTGLNNSPLHF
>TRBV6-5|once|TRBJ1-1|-
TGTGCCAGCATGAGCCTCCAGGGGCTGAACACTGAAGCTTTCTTT
CASMSLQGLNTEAFF
>TRBV9|-|TRBJ1-1|-
TGTGCCAGCAGCCCAGGAGGGAGTGACACTGAAGCTTTCTTT
CASSPGGSDTEAFF
>TRBV28|-|TRBJ1-5|TRBD1
TGTGCCAGCAGCCGCGGACAGGGCAATCAGCCCCAGCATTTT
CASSRGQGNQPQHF
>TRBV7-9|few|TRBJ1-4|TRBD1
TGTGCCAGCAGCTTAGGGTCAGCAGGGGGGAATGAAAAACTGTTTTTT
CASSLGSAGGNEKLFF
>TRBV19|-|TRBJ1-5|TRBD1
TGTGCCAGTAGTATAAGCGACAGGGGCAATCAGCCCCAGCATTTT
CASSISDRGNQPQHF
>TRBV11-2|-|TRBJ2-7|-
TGTGCCAGCAGCTCTAGCGCGTACGAGCAGTACTTC
CASSSSAYEQYF
>TRBV19|-|TRBJ2-5|-
TGTGCCAGTAGTTCGGGACAATGGCCGCAAGAGACCCAGTACTTC
CASSSGQWPQETQYF
>TRBV9|-|TRBJ2-2|-
TGTGCCAGCAGCGTAGAGGTGCGGATTCGAAACACCGGGGAGCTGTTTTTT
CASSVEVRIRNTGELFF
>TRBV9|few|TRBJ1-6|TRBD1
TGTGCCAGCAGCCTTACAGGGGGCGCGGATTATAATTCACCCCTCCACTTT
CASSLTGGADYNSPLHF